The clone carrying this T cell receptor (beta chain) appeared a single time. The entry originates in a study of blood T cell repertoires in COVID-19. Study details: The analysed material was cDNA or gDNA that came from T cells, B-cell-depleted T cells, or PBMCs.

CDR1 is LNHDA and CDR2 is SQIVND in the germline V gene (reference sequence). Trimming cost V 5 bases and J 2 bases, with 12 bases left between them. The CDR3 contains 14 residues. Per the original data handling: Nucleated cell number was recorded as an estimate derived from reference gene primer amplification. Some clones are missing from TCRdb's copy, which holds only in-frame ones; the method was immunoSEQ multiplex PCR. D and trimming come from the DNA, and the V and J calls and clone size come from that table. The sample has over 100,000 clones, over 80% seen once. Those enrolled, adults aged 18 to 89 years, came from about two dozen US areas. For recovered donors of Cohort 3, there were two negative PCRs, clearance, or symptom resolution.

The genes are TRBV19 and TRBJ2-5; weak D call: TRBD1 (6 bases). The specimen sequenced was PBMCs or T cells enriched from blood (not recorded which). The clonotype was recovered from a woman aged 25 to 45 who had recovered from COVID-19. CDR3 coding DNA: TGTGCCAGTAGTCCCAGGACAGCTCAAGAGACCCAGTACTTC. Protein sequence: CASSPRTAQETQYF.